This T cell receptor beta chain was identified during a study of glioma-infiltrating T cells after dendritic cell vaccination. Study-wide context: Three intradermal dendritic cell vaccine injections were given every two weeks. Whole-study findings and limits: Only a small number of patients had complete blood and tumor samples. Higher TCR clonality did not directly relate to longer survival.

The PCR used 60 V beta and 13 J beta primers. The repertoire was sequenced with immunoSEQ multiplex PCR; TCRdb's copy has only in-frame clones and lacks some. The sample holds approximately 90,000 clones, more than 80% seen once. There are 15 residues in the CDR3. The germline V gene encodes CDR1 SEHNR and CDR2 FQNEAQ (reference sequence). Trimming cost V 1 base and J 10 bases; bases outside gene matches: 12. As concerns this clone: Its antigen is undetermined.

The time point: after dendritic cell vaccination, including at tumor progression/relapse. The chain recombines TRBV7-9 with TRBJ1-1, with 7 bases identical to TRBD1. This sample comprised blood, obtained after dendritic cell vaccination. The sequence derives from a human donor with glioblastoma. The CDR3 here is CASSLGVTGSPIAFF. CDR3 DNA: TGTGCCAGCAGCTTAGGGGTGACAGGGTCCCCCATAGCTTTCTTT.